This record covers a single T cell receptor (beta chain). Its antigen is not known. The sample carries other DNA sequences with the same CDR3. The CDR3 spans 15 residues. The germline gives CDR1 MNHNS, CDR2 SASEGT. V lost 4 bases to trimming and J lost 4 bases; unmatched junction nucleotides: 1. PCR was performed using 60 Vbeta and 13 Jbeta primers. The table came from immunoSEQ multiplex PCR; TCRdb's copy has only in-frame clones and leaves some out. The sample lists approximately 140,000 clones; around 80% were seen once. The data were taken from a study of cytomegalovirus exposure and HLA in healthy donors. Study background: Early on, a data release was issued that held roughly 80 million unique TCRs from HLA-typed donors. Study-level findings and limits: Association of 16,951 TCR beta sequences with HLA alleles was found at 0.05 false discovery rate in a later analysis. Most TCR sequences were seen very rarely across donors, but some public TCRs occurred in many. Serostatus for CMV was the only available immune exposure information.

The V gene is TRBV6-1, the J gene TRBJ2-3, with TRBD2 identical over 14 bases. The origin of this receptor is a boy aged 2-15 years in good health and CMV-seronegative. Material for sequencing was PBMCs. The chain's CDR3 is CASSGLAGGPDTQYF. Here the CDR3 DNA reads TGTGCCAGCAGTGGACTAGCGGGAGGGCCAGATACGCAGTATTTT.